One and the same sample provided the 19 T cell receptor beta chains below, sequenced in a study of T cell clonality in common variable immunodeficiency. Assay used: immunoSEQ multiplex PCR; TCRdb lists only in-frame clones, some missing. Singletons are absent from the sample, which has about 25,000 clones. Study-wide results and caveats: Common variable immunodeficiency TCR beta sequences reportedly had fewer deletions and N-nucleotide insertions.

Their antigen targets remain unknown. The sample comprised peripheral blood mononuclear cells. Receptors were obtained from a human donor with common variable immunodeficiency.

As for this clone: The CDR3 end lies 3 residues beyond the end of the read and is filled in from the germline J gene. The chain uses TRBV5-8 and TRBJ2-7, with D tentatively TRBD1 (5 bases). V was pared by 4 bases and J by 0 bases, with 11 bases between. This CDR3 spans 14 amino acids. The germline gives CDR1 SGHTS, CDR2 YDEGEE. The CDR3: CASSPQGFSYEQYF. The covered CDR3 bases are TGTGCCAGCAGCCCGCAGGGTTTCTCCTACGAG.

There are many counts of this clone. The read terminates 3 residues before the CDR3 end, so the remaining end is supplied by the germline J gene. This chain links TRBV20-1 with TRBJ2-1; 10 nucleotides line up with TRBD2. The trim removed 5 bases at V and 8 bases at J, leaving 9 bases unmatched. The CDR3 is 14 amino acids. Germline V gene sequence: CDR1 DFQATT, CDR2 SNEGSKA (reference sequence). The DNA read from the CDR3 is TGCAGTGCTCCCCTAGCGGGAGAGAGACATGAG. Encoded protein: CSAPLAGERHE. The complete CDR3 protein is CSAPLAGERHEQFF.

This clone ranks as medium-sized (0.01 to 0.1%). The sequenced part of the CDR3 DNA is TGTGCCATCAGTGAGCCCGGGACAGATACG. Translation gives CAISEPGTDT. The complete CDR3 reads CAISEPGTDTQYF. The V and J genes are TRBV10-3 and TRBJ2-3; D unresolved. The read ends 3 residues early relative to the CDR3; the germline J gene fills the gap. CDR3 length: 13 amino acids. In germline, CDR1 is ENHRY, CDR2 SYGVKD. V lost 2 bases to trimming and J lost 3 bases, with 6 bases between them.

This clone was seen only a few times. Coverage ceases 3 residues before the CDR3 finishes, and the germline J gene fills in the end. The chain uses TRBV5-1 and TRBJ2-1; TRBD2 matches 10 bases. The trim removed 2 bases at V and 9 bases at J, leaving 5 bases unmatched. Germline V gene lookup returns CDR1 SGHRS and CDR2 YFSETQ. There are 14 residues in the CDR3. CDR3 DNA, as far as it was read: TGCGCCAGCAGCTTTTTAGCGGGAGGAGGTGAG. This sequence encodes CASSFLAGGGE. The CDR3 reads in full as CASSFLAGGGEQFF.

Regarding this clone: The read ends 3 residues early relative to the CDR3; the germline J gene fills the gap. V usage is TRBV5-1 and J usage is TRBJ2-2; 11 nucleotides line up with TRBD1. The CDR3 totals 15 residues. Germline values: CDR1 SGHRS, CDR2 YFSETQ. V was pared by 4 bases and J by 7 bases, with 6 bases of the junction left unmatched. The sequenced part of the CDR3 DNA is TGCGCCAGCAGCCCGGACAGGGGGCAGAACGGGGAG. It encodes CASSPDRGQNGE. The CDR3 in its entirety is CASSPDRGQNGELFF.

With respect to this clone: The read ends 3 residues shy of where the CDR3 ends; the end is completed using the germline J gene. This chain joins TRBV30 and TRBJ2-7; 8 bases are shared with TRBD1. The germline V gene encodes CDR1 GTSNPN and CDR2 SVGIG (reference sequence). V was clipped by 7 bases and J by 2 bases; unmatched bases: 7. The CDR3 is made up of 13 amino acids. The sequenced part of the CDR3 DNA is TGTGCCTCCTCAAAGGGACAGGCCTACGAG. It translates to CASSKGQAYE. The full CDR3 is CASSKGQAYEQYF. Complete variable domain (other parts from reference TRBV30 and TRBJ2-7): SQTIHQWPATLVQPVGSPLSLECTVEGTSNPNLYWYRQAAGRGLQLLFYSVGIGQISSEVPQNLSASRPQDRQFILSSKKLLLSDSGFYLCASSKGQAYEQYFGPGTRLTVT.

The table lists this clone with a few counts. The CDR3 extends 3 residues past the end of the read, so its final part is completed from the germline J gene. V is TRBV19 and J is TRBJ1-5; TRBD1 is a possible D gene (5 bases). CDR1 and CDR2 (germline): LNHDA, SQIVND (reference sequence). CDR3 length: 14 residues. The V and J ends lost 5 bases and 1 base respectively, with 9 bases between them. CDR3 sequence reads: CASSRGGSNQPQHF. The CDR3 DNA, read in part, is TGTGCCAGTAGTCGGGGGGGAAGCAATCAGCCC.

There are a few counts of this clone. The read ends 3 residues early relative to the CDR3; the germline J gene fills the gap. J is TRBJ2-5 and V is TRBV20-1; 10 nucleotides line up with TRBD2. This CDR3 is built from 15 residues. Germline V gene lookup returns CDR1 DFQATT and CDR2 SNEGSKA (reference sequence). V lost 1 base to trimming and J lost 2 bases; unmatched junction nucleotides: 4. The CDR3: CSARGLAGAQETQYF. CDR3 DNA, as far as it was read: TGCAGTGCTAGAGGGCTAGCGGGAGCTCAAGAGACC.

This clone was counted ten times or more. Coverage ceases 3 residues before the CDR3 finishes, and the germline J gene fills in the end. The chain joins TRBV5-1 to TRBJ1-2; D perhaps matches TRBD1 (5 bases). CDR3 length: 15 residues. The germline V gene has CDR1 SGHRS and CDR2 YFSETQ. V was trimmed by 0 bases and J by 4 bases, leaving 13 bases between them. The sequenced CDR3 bases are TGCGCCAGCAGCTTGGATGCAGGGTTTGGCTATGGC. It yields the protein CASSLDAGFGYG. The complete CDR3 reads CASSLDAGFGYGYTF.

In this sample, this clone turned up a few times. The CDR3 end is not reached by the read, which stops 3 residues before it; the germline J gene fills it in. The chain joins TRBV18 to TRBJ1-4; 7 nucleotides agree with TRBD1. The ends lost 6 bases at V and 8 bases at J; junction bases unmatched: 9. The germline gives CDR1 KGHSH, CDR2 LQKENI. The CDR3 extends over 14 amino acids. The CDR3 region is CASSGQRTAEKLFF. CDR3 DNA, as far as it was read: TGTGCCAGCTCGGGACAGCGGACAGCGGAAAAA.

This clone showed up many times. The read gets to within 3 residues of the CDR3 end, and the germline J gene fills in the rest. The genes are TRBV20-1 and TRBJ1-6; 8 positions agree with TRBD1. J was trimmed by 4 bases and V by 1 base; bases with no gene match: 6. CDR3 size: 16 residues. Per germline, CDR1 DFQATT and CDR2 SNEGSKA (reference sequence). The covered CDR3 bases are TGCAGTGCTAGAGGTGTTGGACAGGGTTATAATTCACCC. Translating it yields CSARGVGQGYNSP. The complete CDR3 protein is CSARGVGQGYNSPLHF.

Of note for this clone: Read coverage stops 3 residues before the CDR3 terminus; the germline J gene supplies the remainder. The J gene is TRBJ1-5, the V gene TRBV2; 7 nucleotides match TRBD1. The germline V gene encodes CDR1 SNHLY and CDR2 FYNNEI. V was pared by 7 bases and J by 6 bases, with 6 bases of the junction left unmatched. The CDR3 has 13 residues. The CDR3 loop is CASTKDRSQPQHF. The part of the CDR3 DNA that was read is TGTGCCAGCACAAAGGACAGGAGTCAGCCC.

As to this clone: The CDR3 end falls 3 residues outside the read, so it is completed with the germline J gene. This chain links TRBV7-6 with TRBJ2-5, with D possibly TRBD2 on 5 matching bases. Germline CDR1 SGHVS, CDR2 FNYEAQ. The germline V and J ends were trimmed by 11 bases and 2 bases, with 15 bases remaining between them. CDR3 size: 13 residues. The CDR3 sequence: CAGRGEGQETQYF. Incomplete CDR3 DNA: TGTGCCGGACGGGGAGAGGGACAAGAGACC.

This clone has a handful of counts. The missing CDR3 end, 3 residues past where the read stops, is filled in from the germline J gene. The J gene is TRBJ2-3, the V gene TRBV7-9, with TRBD2 matching 11 bases. There are 15 residues in the CDR3. The V gene end was trimmed by 3 bases and the J gene end by 7 bases; junction bases not matched to a gene: 6. Germline loops: CDR1 SEHNR, CDR2 FQNEAQ (reference sequence). The CDR3 DNA, read in part, is TGTGCCAGCAGCTTGCTAGCGGGAGGACTTTATACG. This sequence encodes CASSLLAGGLYT. The full CDR3 reads CASSLLAGGLYTQYF.

This clone showed up many times. CDR3 region: CASSFAESTADTQYF. The sequenced part of the CDR3 DNA is TGTGCCAGCAGCTTCGCCGAAAGCACCGCAGATACG. This chain links TRBV7-9 with TRBJ2-3; no clear D gene. Coverage ceases 3 residues before the CDR3 finishes, and the germline J gene fills in the end. Trimming took 3 bases from V and 4 from J, leaving 14 bases between them. Germline CDR1 SEHNR, CDR2 FQNEAQ (reference sequence). The CDR3 has 15 amino acids.

On this clone: With the read ending 3 residues before the CDR3 end, the germline J gene is used to fill in that end. The chain combines TRBV5-1 with TRBJ2-1; 7 bases are shared with TRBD2. Germline trimming cut 4 bases from V and 1 base from J; bases unmatched to any gene: 8. Germline V gene lookup returns CDR1 SGHRS and CDR2 YFSETQ. This CDR3 is 16 amino acids long. CDR3 protein: CASSVLLAASYNEQFF. The covered CDR3 bases are TGCGCCAGCAGCGTACTCCTAGCGGCGTCCTACAATGAG.

This clone was counted ten times or more. Sequencing ends 3 residues short of the CDR3 end; the germline J gene provides the rest. The chain couples TRBV12-3 or TRBV12-4 to TRBJ1-2, with 8 nucleotides matching TRBD1. The CDR3 consists of 15 residues. J lost 1 base, V lost 2 bases, and 3 bases had no gene match. The part of the CDR3 DNA that was read is TGTGCCAGCAGTTTAAGGGGACAGGATAACTATGGC. Translating it yields CASSLRGQDNYG. The CDR3, in full, reads CASSLRGQDNYGYTF.

In this sample, this clone turned up a few times. The observed sequence ends 3 residues before the CDR3 terminus, with the missing tail filled in from the germline J gene. The chain is built from TRBV7-3 and TRBJ2-1; 11 bases are a match to TRBD2. There are 15 residues in the CDR3. V lost 5 bases to trimming and J lost 6 bases; unmatched junction nucleotides: 6. Germline CDR1 SGHTA, CDR2 FQGTGA. The CDR3 loop reads CASSKLAGVGNEQFF. The part of the CDR3 DNA that was read is TGTGCCAGCAGCAAACTAGCGGGAGTTGGCAATGAG.

To note about this clone: The CDR3 is cut off 3 residues early in the read; its end comes from the germline J gene. This chain joins TRBV7-3 and TRBJ2-1; 12 bases are shared with TRBD2. Trimming at V came to 5 bases and at J to 9 bases, leaving 8 bases not matched to a gene. Per germline, CDR1 SGHTA and CDR2 FQGTGA. The CDR3 spans 15 residues. This chain's CDR3 is CASSLRLAGASEQFF. The CDR3 DNA, read in part, is TGTGCCAGCAGCCTCAGACTAGCGGGAGCGTCTGAG.